The entry below gives a single T cell receptor (beta chain) sequence along with its context. The antigen is not known. Assay used: immunoSEQ multiplex PCR; TCRdb lists only in-frame clones, some missing. This table has about 99,000 clones, roughly nine tenths appearing once. The J segment lost 7 bases and the V segment lost 1 base, leaving 7 bases of the junction unmatched. Germline CDR1 reads SNHLY; CDR2 reads FYNNEI. This CDR3 is 15 amino acids long. This sample is drawn from a study of T cell responses to AZD1222 COVID-19 vaccine. Points from the study as a whole: At 160-218 and 743-854, vaccine-associated CD4 TCRs were dominant, and they spanned spike. Two AZD1222 administrations were followed by greater Spike-specific TCR breadth and depth. Females outnumbered males among donors, who were mostly white British; clonal diversity was possibly underestimated. Sampled repertoires all dated from after the peak T cell response.

The sequence was obtained from an adult in good health. Sequences were derived from peripheral blood, sampled on day 0 of AZD1222 vaccination. The rearrangement uses TRBV2 and TRBJ1-5; 7 nucleotides align to TRBD1. CDR3 residues: CASSEEGADGQPQHF. The DNA for the CDR3 is TGTGCCAGCAGTGAAGAGGGGGCGGATGGGCAGCCCCAGCATTTT.